This entry lists 11 T cell receptor beta chains sequenced from one sample in a study of blood T cell repertoires in COVID-19. Measured with immunoSEQ multiplex PCR; TCRdb has only the in-frame clones, and not every one. Seen here are some 150,000 clones, roughly 80% observed once, and the top ten hold 3.5% to 5%. Sequenced sample: peripheral blood. The source is a woman at least 80 years old with acute or convalescent COVID-19.

The CDR3 bases are TGTGCCAGCAGCCAAGAGGCTAGCGGGAGCACAGATACGCAGTATTTT. Translating it yields CASSQEASGSTDTQYF. This rearrangement joins TRBV4-2 to TRBJ2-3; TRBD2 aligns across 8 bases. The CDR3 loop spans 16 amino acids. The germline V gene has CDR1 LGHNA and CDR2 YNFKEQ. Trimming cost V 0 bases and J 0 bases; bases outside gene matches: 2.

This clone was seen just once. The J gene is TRBJ1-4, the V gene TRBV25-1; D perhaps matches TRBD1 (6 bases). The CDR3 is 17 amino acids. Trimming shortened V by 3 bases and J by 0 bases, and 14 bases separated the two germline ends. Germline V gene sequence: CDR1 MGHDK, CDR2 SYGVNS. CDR3 residues: CASSDLQGKTTNEKLFF. CDR3 nucleotides: TGTGCCAGCAGTGATCTGCAGGGGAAGACAACTAATGAAAAACTGTTTTTT.

The count of this clone is one. The rearrangement joins TRBV27 to TRBJ2-1, with D possibly being TRBD1 (5 bases). The CDR3 consists of 16 residues. Trimming removed 0 bases from V and 6 bases from J, with 15 bases in between. CDR1 is MNHEY and CDR2 is SMNVEV in the germline V gene (reference sequence). CDR3 protein: CASSLSRVHGANEQFF. The CDR3 nucleotides are TGTGCCAGCAGTTTATCCCGAGTACATGGGGCCAATGAGCAGTTCTTC.

The J gene is TRBJ2-2, the V gene TRBV4-1; D is possibly TRBD2 (7 bases). CDR3 length: 15 residues. From germline, CDR1 is MGHRA and CDR2 YSYEKL. V was pared by 5 bases and J by 2 bases, with 12 bases between. Written as DNA, the CDR3 is TGCGCCAGCAGCAGGGGGGGCCTAAACACCGGGGAGCTGTTTTTT. Protein product: CASSRGGLNTGELFF.

This clone was seen a single time. The genes are TRBV19 and TRBJ2-1; weak D call: TRBD2 (7 bases). Trimming removed 7 bases from V and 5 bases from J, with 15 bases in between. CDR3 length: 14 residues. Looked up from germline, CDR1 is LNHDA and CDR2 is SQIVND (reference sequence). CDR3: CASTFGRGHNEQFF. CDR3 in DNA: TGTGCCAGTACATTCGGGCGGGGGCACAATGAGCAGTTCTTC.

The chain uses TRBV6-6 and TRBJ2-1; D perhaps matches TRBD2 (5 bases). V was cut by 2 bases and J by 3 bases, with 14 bases left in between. This CDR3 is built from 16 residues. Germline CDR1 MNHNY, CDR2 SVGAGI (reference sequence). CDR3 amino acids: CASSYQQRIGYNEQFF. The CDR3 DNA reads TGTGCCAGCAGTTACCAACAGCGGATAGGCTACAATGAGCAGTTCTTC.

The chain is built from TRBV27 and TRBJ1-5; D is unclear. V was clipped by 3 bases and J by 6 bases, with 12 bases between them. Germline values: CDR1 MNHEY, CDR2 SMNVEV (reference sequence). This CDR3 contains 14 residues. The CDR3 DNA follows: TGTGCCAGCAGTTTGGGGAGGAACGTTCAGCCCCAGCATTTT. Its protein is CASSLGRNVQPQHF.

This clone was seen more than once but under ten times. V is TRBV6-4 and J is TRBJ2-1; possibly TRBD2 for D (6 bases). V was clipped by 2 bases and J by 6 bases, with 14 bases between them. This CDR3 has 15 amino acids. Looked up from germline, CDR1 is MRHNA and CDR2 is SNTAGT. CDR3 region: CASSDQRGGGNEQFF. Written as DNA, the CDR3 is TGTGCCAGCAGTGACCAAAGGGGAGGTGGCAATGAGCAGTTCTTC.

The sample holds a few counts of this clone. The chain has TRBV12-3 or TRBV12-4 and TRBJ1-3; D gene uncertain. This CDR3 has 12 residues. The V end lost 6 bases, the J end lost 8 bases, and 11 bases lay between the germline ends. The CDR3 here is CASSPPADTIYF. The CDR3 region has the DNA TGTGCCAGCAGCCCGCCGGCGGACACCATATATTTT.

V usage is TRBV9 and J usage is TRBJ1-1; 7 positions match TRBD1. Germline CDR1 SGDLS, CDR2 YYNGEE. This CDR3 comprises 13 residues. V shed 0 bases, J shed 12 bases, and the junction held 8 bases outside the gene matches. The CDR3 region is CASSVAAGGRPFF. The CDR3 nucleotides read TGTGCCAGCAGCGTAGCGGCAGGGGGGAGGCCTTTCTTT. The variable domain in full, with the rest retrieved from reference TRBV9 and TRBJ1-1, is DSGVTQTPKHLITATGQRVTLRCSPRSGDLSVYWYQQSLDQGLQFLIQYYNGEERAKGNILERFSAQQFPDLHSELNLSSLELGDSALYFCASSVAAGGRPFFGQGTRLTVV.

The chain employs TRBV5-5 and TRBJ2-7; D unclear. This CDR3 is built from 13 residues. Deletions cut 0 bases from V and 4 bases from J, with 8 bases between. In germline, CDR1 is SGHKS, CDR2 YYEKEE (reference sequence). The CDR3 bases are TGTGCCAGCAGCTTGGCCGTCGGGTACGAGCAGTACTTC. It yields the protein CASSLAVGYEQYF. Based on the CDR3 plus reference TRBV5-5 and TRBJ2-7, the full variable domain is DAGVTQSPTHLIKTRGQQVTLRCSPISGHKSVSWYQQVLGQGPQFIFQYYEKEERGRGNFPDRFSARQFPNYSSELNVNALLLGDSALYLCASSLAVGYEQYFGPGTRLTVT.